These 17 T cell receptor beta chains were sequenced from one sample in a study of technical replicates of blood from several donors (dated by TCRdb to about 2017). The library was generated by the immunoSEQ multiplex PCR assay. TCRdb limited this immuneACCESS table to in-frame rearrangements with V and J called. A share of clones is missing; checked studies link under half to unresolved V genes, and the rest is unexplained. Here the sample has some 80,000 clones; about 96% occur a single time. Of the sample, about 0.3% is held by the ten largest clones. The specimen was T cells isolated from PBMCs. These receptors all come from a human donor in good health.

The genes are TRBV5-4 and TRBJ2-1, with TRBD1 matching 8 bases. The V and J ends lost 1 base and 7 bases, in that order; junction bases with no gene match: 1. The length of the CDR3 is 13 residues. Per the germline V gene, CDR1 is SGHNT and CDR2 is YYREEE (reference sequence). This CDR3 is CASSLNRGNEQFF. DNA for the CDR3: TGTGCCAGCAGCTTGAACAGGGGGAATGAGCAGTTCTTC.

The gene calls are TRBV7-3 and TRBJ1-2, with D maybe TRBD1 (5 bases). V shed 5 bases and J shed 2 bases, with 15 bases lying between them. The CDR3 has 15 amino acids. Looked up from germline, CDR1 is SGHTA and CDR2 is FQGTGA. DNA for the CDR3: TGTGCCAGCAGCCCGTGGAGGGACGGCAACTATGGCTACACCTTC. It yields the protein CASSPWRDGNYGYTF.

This sequence joins TRBV19 and TRBJ2-5, with 9 positions matching TRBD1. After removal of 1 base from V and 5 bases from J, the junction contained 5 bases not matched to a gene. This CDR3 spans 15 amino acids. Per germline, CDR1 LNHDA and CDR2 SQIVND (reference sequence). This CDR3 is CASSIGGTGLETQYF. The CDR3 DNA reads as TGTGCCAGTAGTATAGGAGGGACAGGGTTGGAGACCCAGTACTTC.

The J gene is TRBJ2-1, the V gene TRBV11-3, with TRBD2 matching 13 bases. Germline CDR1 and CDR2: SGHNT and YENEEA. This CDR3 comprises 16 residues. The junction had 7 bases not matched to a gene; V was cut back by 7 bases and J by 4 bases. The CDR3 sequence is CASTPLAGGGYNEQFF. In DNA, the CDR3 is TGTGCCAGCACCCCACTAGCGGGAGGGGGTTACAATGAGCAGTTCTTC.

The gene calls are TRBV10-3 and TRBJ1-5; weak D call: TRBD1 (6 bases). Trimming removed 5 bases from V and 1 base from J, with 9 bases in between. Germline assignment: CDR1 ENHRY and CDR2 SYGVKD. CDR3 length equals 14 residues. Here the CDR3 reads CAISKTGSNQPQHF. The CDR3, as DNA: TGTGCCATCAGTAAAACAGGGAGCAATCAGCCCCAGCATTTT.

This rearrangement joins TRBV2 to TRBJ2-7; 10 bases agree with TRBD1. J lost 0 bases, V lost 6 bases, and 8 bases had no gene match. The CDR3 is 16 residues long. Germline CDR1 reads SNHLY; CDR2 reads FYNNEI. The CDR3 DNA sequence: TGTGCCAGCAGAGGGACAGGGGACGAATTCTCCTACGAGCAGTACTTC. Translated, it gives CASRGTGDEFSYEQYF.

J is TRBJ1-5 and V is TRBV15, with a weak D call TRBD1 (5 bases). V lost 1 base and J 2 bases, leaving 9 bases between the germline ends. The CDR3 is 15 residues long. Germline V lookup: CDR1 LNHNV, CDR2 YYDKDF (reference sequence). The CDR3 is CATSRGDSGNQPQHF. In nucleotides, the CDR3 is TGTGCCACCAGCAGAGGCGACAGTGGCAATCAGCCCCAGCATTTT.

The chain is built from TRBV10-3 and TRBJ2-7, with D possibly being TRBD1 (6 bases). V was cut by 10 bases and J by 2 bases, with 12 bases left in between. The CDR3 has 12 amino acids. CDR1 is ENHRY and CDR2 is SYGVKD in the germline V gene. CDR3: CATGQLPYEQYF. The DNA for the CDR3 is TGTGCCACCGGACAGTTACCCTACGAGCAGTACTTC.

This chain connects TRBV27 to TRBJ1-2; no clear D. The germline V and J ends were trimmed by 8 bases and 4 bases, with 11 bases remaining between them. Germline CDR1 MNHEY, CDR2 SMNVEV (reference sequence). CDR3 size: 12 residues. The CDR3 spells CASSGSGYGYTF. The CDR3 DNA follows: TGTGCCAGCTCTGGCAGTGGCTATGGCTACACCTTC.

A single count supports this clone. The chain links TRBV9 to TRBJ2-7, with 7 bases identical to TRBD2. The trim removed 4 bases at V and 7 bases at J, leaving 17 bases unmatched. This CDR3 is 16 amino acids long. Germline lookup yields CDR1 SGDLS and CDR2 YYNGEE. DNA for the CDR3: TGTGCCAGCAGCTCCCAATGGGGGACTACCCTTCGGGAGCAGTACTTC. It specifies CASSSQWGTTLREQYF.

The chain combines TRBV6-1 with TRBJ2-1; 9 bases match TRBD1. There are 15 residues in the CDR3. Trimming cost V 6 bases and J 7 bases; bases outside gene matches: 10. The germline gives CDR1 MNHNS, CDR2 SASEGT. The CDR3 region is CASRVRDRVGNEQFF. The CDR3 DNA sequence: TGTGCCAGCAGGGTCCGGGACAGGGTAGGAAATGAGCAGTTCTTC.

This clone was counted between two and nine times. The J gene is TRBJ1-4, the V gene TRBV7-9, with D maybe TRBD1 (6 bases). Germline loops: CDR1 SEHNR, CDR2 FQNEAQ (reference sequence). Trimming removed 3 bases from V and 7 bases from J, with 12 bases in between. This CDR3 spans 14 amino acids. The CDR3 is CASSLNTGSEKLFF. DNA of the CDR3: TGTGCCAGCAGCTTGAACACAGGGAGTGAAAAACTGTTTTTT.

This rearrangement joins TRBV12-5 to TRBJ2-6, with D perhaps matching TRBD1 (6 bases). Trimming stripped 1 base from V and 2 bases from J, with 6 bases between. Looked up from germline, CDR1 is LGHNT and CDR2 is FRNRAP. The CDR3 spans 15 residues. CDR3 loop: CASGLEGAGANVLTF. The DNA of the CDR3 is TGTGCTAGTGGTTTGGAGGGGGCTGGGGCCAACGTCCTGACTTTC.

The chain links TRBV27 to TRBJ1-4; 7 nucleotides align to TRBD1. Germline values: CDR1 MNHEY, CDR2 SMNVEV (reference sequence). The CDR3 loop spans 15 amino acids. Trimming cost V 1 base and J 4 bases; bases outside gene matches: 3. CDR3 sequence reads: CASSLLQGNNEKLFF. CDR3 nucleotides: TGTGCCAGCAGTTTATTACAGGGGAATAATGAAAAACTGTTTTTT.

V usage is TRBV5-4 and J usage is TRBJ1-1; D uncertain. The V gene lost 4 bases and the J gene lost 6 bases, with 10 bases spanning the gap. CDR3 length: 12 amino acids. Germline V gene data show CDR1 as SGHNT and CDR2 as YYREEE (reference sequence). The CDR3 is CASSGSRAEAFF. In nucleotides, the CDR3 is TGTGCCAGCAGCGGTTCCCGGGCTGAAGCTTTCTTT.

The gene calls are TRBV18 and TRBJ1-5, with 9 nucleotides matching TRBD1. The V gene end was trimmed by 5 bases and the J gene end by 6 bases; junction bases not matched to a gene: 11. There are 16 residues in the CDR3. Germline V gene lookup returns CDR1 KGHSH and CDR2 LQKENI. CDR3 sequence (DNA): TGTGCCAGCTCAAATGAGGACAGGGGATCGGTTCAGCCCCAGCATTTT. Translated, it gives CASSNEDRGSVQPQHF.

The chain uses TRBV7-3 and TRBJ2-5, with 9 bases lining up with TRBD2. The CDR3 runs to 14 residues. CDR1 and CDR2 (germline): SGHTA, FQGTGA. The V segment lost 3 bases and the J segment 4 bases; nucleotides outside the gene matches: 3. CDR3 sequence reads: CASSFSGSRETQYF. The CDR3 DNA sequence: TGTGCCAGCAGCTTTAGCGGGAGTCGAGAGACCCAGTACTTC.